Sequencing of this T cell receptor beta chain was carried out in a study of T cell repertoires in cytomegalovirus infection. Across the study: Public TCR beta signatures provided an indication of both CMV infection and a matching HLA type. General study points: It was HLA-C-restricted CMV-specific TCR beta clonotypes that dominated the response ex vivo. Accumulated public TCR beta family frequency recognized individuals carrying CMV together with the relevant HLA.

TCRdb redid the calling of the reads with MiXCR, one entry per CDR3 protein. The sample consists of some 600,000 distinct CDR3 sequences, 24% of them appearing once. The V end was cut by 0 bases, the J end by 0 bases, with 18 bases between. The CDR3 loop spans 18 amino acids. Germline CDR1 is MNHEY and CDR2 is SVGAGI. There are many counts of this clonotype. Its cognate antigen is unknown. V usage is TRBV6-5 and J usage is TRBJ2-7; either TRBD1 or TRBD2 may supply D (6 bases each). Sequencing was performed on CD8+ T cells from PBMCs. The clonotype was recovered from a human donor in good health (CMV status not recorded). Some clones in this sample may be carry-over from other donors' samples. The CDR3 is CASSYSGRRGGFSYEQYF. In DNA, the CDR3 is TGTGCCAGCAGTTACTCGGGAAGACGAGGGGGGTTCTCCTACGAGCAGTACTTC.